Listed here is a single T cell receptor beta chain. The antigen is not known. There are 14 residues in the CDR3. Germline trimming cut 6 bases from V and 8 bases from J; bases unmatched to any gene: 11. CDR1 is KGHSH, CDR2 LQKENI, per germline. This record comes from a study of OX40 agonist ivuxolimab in advanced cancers. The wider study: Checkpoint inhibitors had been given previously to approximately 40% of patients. The study, taken as a whole, reports: Blood T cells, both CD4+ and CD8+, expanded clonally by week 6 at 0.1 to 3.0 mg/kg. Expanded clones were, on average, more numerous among CD8+ T cells than CD4+.

Clones were read by immunoSEQ multiplex PCR, and TCRdb kept only the in-frame ones, dropping some. The table lists roughly 60,000 clones, approximately 90% of them singletons. The timepoints at which blood was sampled were baseline, cycle 4 day 1, and cycle 7 day 1. This clonotype was sampled from an adult with an advanced solid tumor such as melanoma, head and neck, liver or kidney cancer. This chain links TRBV18 with TRBJ2-3; 7 bases fit TRBD1. The sequencing used CD4+ or CD8+ T cells sorted from blood, collected in a trial of the OX40 agonist ivuxolimab. DNA of the CDR3: TGTGCCAGCTCCCCGACAGGGAGCATGGGTACGCAGTATTTT. Translation gives CASSPTGSMGTQYF.